These 26 T cell receptor beta chains came from one sample sequenced in a study of T cells in Graves' hyperthyroidism and ophthalmopathy. Using RNA transcripts as the source, TCR beta CDR3 regions were amplified. HTBI primers were the set used in a first-round RT-PCR of the TCR CDR3. TCRdb itself ran the multiplex PCR reads through MiXCR, one entry per CDR3 protein. Of hundreds of thousands of distinct CDR3 sequences listed, less than 20% are singletons. The sequenced sample consisted of blood. The receptors come from a woman between 18 and 29 years old with Graves' hyperthyroidism.

This rearrangement joins TRBV19 to TRBJ2-7; tentative D call: TRBD2 (7 bases). Germline V lookup: CDR1 LNHDA, CDR2 SQIVND (reference sequence). CDR3 length: 12 amino acids. Trimming removed 9 bases from V and 7 bases from J, with 16 bases in between. The CDR3 protein is CASKGGGDEQYF. CDR3 nucleotides: TGTGCCAGCAAGGGGGGAGGGGATGAGCAGTACTTC.

This clonotype was detected ten times or more. The gene calls are TRBV3-1 and TRBJ2-5, with D possibly matching TRBD2 (6 bases). Germline V CDR1 and CDR2: LGHDT, YNNKEL (reference sequence). Trimming shortened V by 5 bases and J by 2 bases, and 12 bases separated the two germline ends. The CDR3 consists of 14 residues. CDR3 bases: TGTGCCAGCAGCAACTCCGGGACTCAAGAGACCCAGTACTTC. It is translated as CASSNSGTQETQYF.

This clonotype has only a few counts. The rearrangement links TRBV12-3 or TRBV12-4 to TRBJ2-3; 9 bases align to TRBD2. CDR3 length: 15 residues. J gave up 11 bases and V 7 bases, and 16 bases lay outside the gene matches. CDR3 nucleotides: TGTGCCAGCACCCCCGCGGGGCGGGGGGGCGTCCAGCAGTATTTT. Translated: CASTPAGRGGVQQYF.

This clonotype was counted a few times. The chain uses TRBV20-1 and TRBJ2-1; the match to TRBD2 covers 9 bases. Germline V CDR1 and CDR2: DFQATT, SNEGSKA (reference sequence). The V segment lost 3 bases and the J segment 5 bases; nucleotides outside the gene matches: 11. CDR3 length: 16 amino acids. DNA of the CDR3: TGCAGTGCTAGTGGCATCGGACTAGCGCGCGACAATGAGCAGTTCTTC. This translates into CSASGIGLARDNEQFF.

This clonotype was seen ten or more times. The chain combines TRBV5-1 with TRBJ1-1; no clear D gene. CDR1 and CDR2 from the germline V gene are SGHRS and YFSETQ. The ends were cut back, 7 bases at V and 3 bases at J, with 13 bases in the middle. This CDR3 is 13 amino acids long. The CDR3 region is CASHHPEDTEAFF. Here the CDR3 DNA reads TGCGCCAGCCACCACCCGGAGGACACTGAAGCTTTCTTT.

This clonotype was detected many times. The chain has TRBV27 and TRBJ2-1, with TRBD1 matching 8 bases. CDR1 MNHEY and CDR2 SMNVEV come from the germline V gene (reference sequence). The junction had 11 bases not matched to a gene; V was cut back by 3 bases and J by 4 bases. CDR3 size: 17 residues. The CDR3 DNA follows: TGTGCCAGCAGTTTTTTGGGCGGCGGACAGGGATACAATGAGCAGTTCTTC. Translated: CASSFLGGGQGYNEQFF.

The chain's CDR3 is CASSPQGISYEQYF. CDR3 sequence (DNA): TGTGCCAGCTCACCACAGGGGATTTCCTACGAGCAGTACTTC. This sequence joins TRBV18 and TRBJ2-7; the D gene is possibly TRBD1 (5 bases). The germline V gene encodes CDR1 KGHSH and CDR2 LQKENI. The V end lost 1 base, the J end lost 1 base, and 8 bases lay between the germline ends. CDR3 length equals 14 residues.

V usage is TRBV20-1 and J usage is TRBJ2-3, with D unclear. V lost 1 base and J lost 6, with 8 bases in between. This CDR3 is built from 12 residues. Germline V gene lookup returns CDR1 DFQATT and CDR2 SNEGSKA (reference sequence). The CDR3 sequence: CSARVIPDTQYF. The CDR3 DNA reads TGCAGTGCTAGAGTAATCCCGGATACGCAGTATTTT.

The table lists this clonotype with a few counts. CDR3 sequence reads: CASSKIQETQYF. The CDR3 nucleotides are TGCGCCAGCAGCAAGATCCAAGAGACCCAGTACTTC. The J gene is TRBJ2-5, the V gene TRBV5-1, with D uncertain. This CDR3 contains 12 residues. Germline CDR1 reads SGHRS; CDR2 reads YFSETQ. The V gene lost 4 bases and the J gene lost 1 base, with 5 bases spanning the gap.

A word on this clonotype: A much larger clone lies one base from this, so it may be a read error. The missing conserved phenylalanine or tryptophan at the end of this CDR3 makes a read error likely. The rearrangement uses TRBV7-9 and TRBJ1-1; the match to TRBD1 covers 7 bases. CDR3 size: 15 residues. Germline CDR1 SEHNR, CDR2 FQNEAQ (reference sequence). Trimming removed 1 base from V and 5 bases from J; junction bases left unmatched: 7. The chain's CDR3 is CASSLELDRDTEAFS. Written as DNA, the CDR3 is TGTGCCAGCAGCTTAGAACTCGACAGGGATACTGAAGCTTTCTCT.

This clonotype was observed at least ten times. This sequence joins TRBV5-1 and TRBJ1-6, with D perhaps matching TRBD1 (5 bases). The CDR3 runs 15 residues. Between the trimmed V and J ends, which lost 0 bases and 10 bases, there was a span of 14 bases. The germline CDR1 and CDR2 sequences are SGHRS and YFSETQ. The CDR3 nucleotides read TGCGCCAGCAGCTTGGGTCAGGGAAGTCGATCACCCCTCCACTTT. Encoded protein: CASSLGQGSRSPLHF.

This clonotype was counted ten times or more. The chain recombines TRBV12-3 or TRBV12-4 with TRBJ2-7, with TRBD1 matching 7 bases. This CDR3 comprises 16 residues. The junction had 11 bases not matched to a gene; V was cut back by 2 bases and J by 4 bases. CDR3 sequence reads: CASSLPPGQPFYEQYF. The CDR3 DNA sequence: TGTGCCAGCAGTTTACCTCCGGGACAGCCTTTTTACGAGCAGTACTTC.

V is TRBV12-3 or TRBV12-4 and J is TRBJ2-4; D perhaps matches TRBD2 (5 bases). V gave up 6 bases and J gave up 0 bases, with 12 bases separating them. CDR3 length equals 15 residues. The CDR3 spells CASRKSREAKNIQYF. Here the CDR3 DNA reads TGTGCCAGCAGAAAAAGTCGGGAAGCCAAAAACATTCAGTACTTC.

This clonotype was recorded at least ten times. The chain links TRBV19 to TRBJ1-2; D remains unclear. Trimming left V 3 bases short and J 3 bases short, with 8 bases between. The length of the CDR3 is 13 residues. Germline assignment: CDR1 LNHDA and CDR2 SQIVND (reference sequence). CDR3: CASSISWDYGYTF. The CDR3 coding sequence is TGTGCCAGTAGTATCTCTTGGGACTATGGCTACACCTTC.

The chain employs TRBV6-4 and TRBJ2-3, with D possibly TRBD2 on 6 matching bases. This CDR3 is built from 15 residues. V lost 3 bases, J lost 2 bases, and 12 bases lay in between. The germline gives CDR1 MRHNA, CDR2 SNTAGT. In DNA form, the CDR3 reads TGTGCCAGCAGTGAGTCGGGGGAGGCCACAGATACGCAGTATTTT. Encoded protein: CASSESGEATDTQYF.

The sample holds many counts of this clonotype. V gene TRBV20-1 combines with J gene TRBJ2-1, with TRBD2 matching over 11 bases. The CDR3 runs to 16 residues. CDR1 DFQATT and CDR2 SNEGSKA come from the germline V gene (reference sequence). The V gene end was trimmed by 3 bases and the J gene end by 9 bases; junction bases not matched to a gene: 13. CDR3 nucleotide sequence: TGCAGTGCTAGGTTTTGGGTAGCGGGGGGGCCGGGTGAGCAGTTCTTC. Translation: CSARFWVAGGPGEQFF.

A remark on this clonotype: A single base separates this from a much larger clone, so it may be a read error. The genes are TRBV6-1 and TRBJ2-7, with 7 bases lining up with TRBD1. This CDR3 has 15 amino acids. CDR1 is MNHNS and CDR2 is SASEGT in the germline V gene. The CDR3 DNA reads as TGTACCACCAGTGACTCGACAGGGAGCCCTCACGAGCAGTACTTC. Translation gives CTTSDSTGSPHEQYF.

The rearrangement links TRBV6-1 to TRBJ1-1, with 8 nucleotides matching TRBD1. This CDR3 contains 15 residues. V gave up 6 bases and J gave up 5 bases; unmatched junction bases: 11. Germline V CDR1 and CDR2: MNHNS, SASEGT. DNA for the CDR3: TGTGCCAGCAGCGTGGAATCGACAGGGGTTACTGAAGCTTTCTTT. Encoded protein: CASSVESTGVTEAFF.

This clonotype was seen many times. The CDR3 loop is CASSLAAGGLDIQYF. For the CDR3, the DNA is TGTGCCAGCAGCTTAGCAGCGGGGGGTCTGGACATTCAGTACTTC. V is TRBV7-2 and J is TRBJ2-4, with 9 bases lining up with TRBD2. V dropped 0 bases and J dropped 8; count of bases not matched to a gene: 5. The CDR3 consists of 15 residues. The germline CDR1 and CDR2 sequences are SGHTA and FQGNSA.

Turning to this clonotype: Since a much larger clone is just one base distant, this may be a read error. This rearrangement joins TRBV5-1 to TRBJ2-1, with no clear D. The CDR3 loop spans 13 amino acids. Germline values: CDR1 SGHRS, CDR2 YFSETQ. The CDR3 is CTSSLNMGNEQFF. The CDR3 DNA reads TGCACCAGCAGCTTGAATATGGGCAATGAGCAGTTCTTC.

This clonotype was observed at least ten times. The genes are TRBV7-8 and TRBJ2-1; 10 bases align to TRBD2. Germline trimming cut 1 base from V and 8 bases from J; bases unmatched to any gene: 5. There are 15 residues in the CDR3. Germline CDR1 SGHVS, CDR2 FQNEAQ. The CDR3 DNA sequence: TGTGCCAGCAGCTTAGTGGCTAGCGGGAGCGATGAGCAGTTCTTC. It encodes CASSLVASGSDEQFF.

This clonotype was detected many times. The V and J genes are TRBV6-1 and TRBJ2-3; 12 positions agree with TRBD2. In germline, CDR1 is MNHNS, CDR2 SASEGT. The J segment lost 2 bases and the V segment lost 4 bases, leaving 7 bases of the junction unmatched. The CDR3 is made up of 17 amino acids. The CDR3: CASSARLAGDLTDTQYF. For the CDR3, the DNA is TGTGCCAGCAGTGCCCGACTAGCGGGGGACCTCACAGATACGCAGTATTTT.

The chain carries TRBV20-1 and TRBJ2-1; 16 bases line up with TRBD2. V was pared by 6 bases and J by 4 bases, with 9 bases of the junction left unmatched. Germline V lookup: CDR1 DFQATT, CDR2 SNEGSKA (reference sequence). The CDR3 loop spans 17 amino acids. This CDR3 is CSAPGLAGGGFYNEQFF. In DNA, the CDR3 is TGCAGTGCGCCGGGACTAGCGGGAGGGGGATTTTACAATGAGCAGTTCTTC.

This clonotype was counted only a few times. The gene calls are TRBV6-5 and TRBJ2-2, with a weak D call TRBD2 (6 bases). CDR1 and CDR2 from the germline V gene are MNHEY and SVGAGI. The CDR3 loop spans 15 amino acids. The V gene lost 1 base and the J gene lost 2 bases, with 8 bases spanning the gap. The CDR3 coding sequence is TGTGCCAGCAGTTACTACGGGAGTAACACCGGGGAGCTGTTTTTT. Its translation: CASSYYGSNTGELFF.

In this sample, this clonotype turned up many times. The CDR3 reads CASSPPGDEQFF. The CDR3 DNA reads TGCGCCAGCAGCCCCCCAGGGGATGAGCAGTTCTTC. This chain connects TRBV5-1 to TRBJ2-1, with D perhaps TRBD1 (6 bases). V was pared by 4 bases and J by 8 bases, with 10 bases between. The CDR3 extends over 12 amino acids. From germline, CDR1 is SGHRS and CDR2 YFSETQ.

This clonotype was detected many times. The chain recombines TRBV18 with TRBJ2-3, with 8 bases identical to TRBD1. The ends lost 4 bases at V and 6 bases at J; junction bases unmatched: 6. The CDR3 runs to 14 residues. Germline V gene lookup returns CDR1 KGHSH and CDR2 LQKENI. As DNA, the CDR3 is TGTGCCAGCTCACTAGGACAGGGTTCCGATACGCAGTATTTT. As protein: CASSLGQGSDTQYF. The full variable domain, rest sourced from reference TRBV18 and TRBJ2-3, is NAGVMQNPRHLVRRRGQEARLRCSPMKGHSHVYWYRQLPEEGLKFMVYLQKENIIDESGMPKERFSAEFPKEGPSILRIQQVVRGDSAAYFCASSLGQGSDTQYFGPGTRLTVL.